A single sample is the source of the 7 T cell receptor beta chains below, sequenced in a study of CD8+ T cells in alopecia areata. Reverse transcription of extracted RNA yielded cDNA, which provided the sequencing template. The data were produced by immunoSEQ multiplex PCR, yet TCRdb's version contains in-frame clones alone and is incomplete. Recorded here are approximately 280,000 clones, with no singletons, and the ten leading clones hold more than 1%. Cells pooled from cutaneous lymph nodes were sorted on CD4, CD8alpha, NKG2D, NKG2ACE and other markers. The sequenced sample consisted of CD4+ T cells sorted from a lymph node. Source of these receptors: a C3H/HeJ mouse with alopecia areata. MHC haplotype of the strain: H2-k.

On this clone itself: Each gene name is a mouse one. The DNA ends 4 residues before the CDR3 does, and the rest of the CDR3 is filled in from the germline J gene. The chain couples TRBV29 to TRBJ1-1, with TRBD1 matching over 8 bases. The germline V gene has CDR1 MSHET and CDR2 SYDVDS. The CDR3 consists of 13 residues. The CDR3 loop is CASSFRQGTEVFF. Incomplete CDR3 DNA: TGTGCTAGCAGTTTCCGACAGGGGACA. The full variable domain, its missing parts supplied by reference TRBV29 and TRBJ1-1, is DMKVTQMPRYLIKRMGENVLLECGQDMSHETMYWYRQDPGLGLQLIYISYDVDSNSEGDIPKGYRVSRKKREHFSLILDSAKTNQTSVYFCASSFRQGTEVFFGKGTRLTVV.

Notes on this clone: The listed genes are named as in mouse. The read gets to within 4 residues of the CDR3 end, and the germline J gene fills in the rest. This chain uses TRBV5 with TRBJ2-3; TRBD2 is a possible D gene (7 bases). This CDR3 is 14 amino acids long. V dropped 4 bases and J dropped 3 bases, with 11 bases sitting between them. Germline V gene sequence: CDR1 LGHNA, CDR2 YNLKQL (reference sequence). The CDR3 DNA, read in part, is TGTGCCAGCAGCCCCTCGGGGGGCGCAGAA. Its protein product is CASSPSGGAE. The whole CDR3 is CASSPSGGAETLYF.

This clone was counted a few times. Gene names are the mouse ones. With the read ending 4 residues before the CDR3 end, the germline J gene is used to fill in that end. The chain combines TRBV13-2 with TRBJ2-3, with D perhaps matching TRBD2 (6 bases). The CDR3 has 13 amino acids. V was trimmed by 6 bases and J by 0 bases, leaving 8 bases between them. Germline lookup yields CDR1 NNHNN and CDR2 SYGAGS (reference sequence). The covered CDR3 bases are TGTGCCAGCGCTGGGGCTAGTGCAGAA. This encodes CASAGASAE. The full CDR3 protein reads CASAGASAETLYF.

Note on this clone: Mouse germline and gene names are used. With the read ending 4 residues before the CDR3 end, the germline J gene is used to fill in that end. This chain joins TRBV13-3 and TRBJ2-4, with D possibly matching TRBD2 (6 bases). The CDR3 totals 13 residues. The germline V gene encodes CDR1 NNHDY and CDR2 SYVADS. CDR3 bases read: TGTGCCAGCAGTGATTCTGGGGAAAAC. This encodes CASSDSGEN. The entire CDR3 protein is CASSDSGENTLYF.

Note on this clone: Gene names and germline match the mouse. CDR3 DNA (partial): TGTGCCAGCAGTGATGCCTGGGGGGGCGCTGCAGAA. Protein sequence: CASSDAWGGAAE. The whole CDR3 region reads CASSDAWGGAAETLYF. V usage is TRBV13-1 and J usage is TRBJ2-3, with 10 bases fitting TRBD2. The read finishes 4 residues shy of the CDR3 end, and the germline J gene is used to complete it. CDR1 is NSHNY, CDR2 SYGAGN, per germline. J was trimmed by 2 bases and V by 0 bases; bases with no gene match: 3. This CDR3 spans 16 amino acids.

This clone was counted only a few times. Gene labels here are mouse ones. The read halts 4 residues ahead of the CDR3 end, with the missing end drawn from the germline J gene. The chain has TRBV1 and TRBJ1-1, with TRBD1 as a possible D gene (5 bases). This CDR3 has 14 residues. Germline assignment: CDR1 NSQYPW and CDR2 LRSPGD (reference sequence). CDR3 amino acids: CTCSGRDWGGEVFF. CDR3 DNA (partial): TGCACCTGCAGTGGCCGGGACTGGGGGGGA.

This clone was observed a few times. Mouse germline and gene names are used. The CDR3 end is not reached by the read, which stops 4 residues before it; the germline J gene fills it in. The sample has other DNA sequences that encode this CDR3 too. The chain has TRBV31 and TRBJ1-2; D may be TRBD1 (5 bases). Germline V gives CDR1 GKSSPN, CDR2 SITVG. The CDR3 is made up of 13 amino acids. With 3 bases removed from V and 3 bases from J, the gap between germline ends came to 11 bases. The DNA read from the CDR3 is TGTGCCTGGAGCCAGGGTCGGGACTCC. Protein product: CAWSQGRDS. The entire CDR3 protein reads CAWSQGRDSDYTF.